This T cell receptor beta chain stems from a study of blood T cell repertoires in COVID-19. V gave up 5 bases and J gave up 4 bases; unmatched junction bases: 3. CDR3 size: 15 residues. The germline V gene encodes CDR1 MNHEY and CDR2 SMNVEV (reference sequence). Method: immunoSEQ multiplex PCR; TCRdb's copy keeps in-frame clones and lacks some. Among approximately 190,000 clones, 65% to 85% were seen once, and the ten largest hold 15% to 20%. J is TRBJ2-2 and V is TRBV27, with 11 bases identical to TRBD2. Source material: peripheral blood. The clonotype was recovered from a man aged 55-75 years with active or convalescent COVID-19. The CDR3 DNA reads TGTGCCAGCAGTCTTAGCGGGAGGGCCACCGGGGAGCTGTTTTTT. The encoded protein is CASSLSGRATGELFF.